The T cell receptor beta chain under discussion was sequenced for a study of cytomegalovirus exposure and HLA in healthy donors (dated by TCRdb to the late 2010s). About the investigation overall: According to an earlier analysis of around 600 of the donors, about 190 million T cells yielded 90 million to 140 million unique TCR beta sequences and about 300 Gb of sequence data. High-throughput TCR immunosequencing, statistical association of individual TCRs with disease status, and machine learning were combined to predict cytomegalovirus infection status. The number of typed donors differed by locus: 629-630 for A, B, C, DRB1 and DQB1; about 520 for DQA1; approximately 600 for DPA1; and 400 to 480 for DPB1. Among roughly 400 genotyped donors of the cohort, an average of about 240,000 unique TCR beta nucleotide sequences were sequenced per donor, 15% to 20% of them non-productive. An earlier analysis of several hundred of the donors applied high-throughput TCR beta sequencing to assess whether each TCR beta V gene segment acted as functional or pseudogenic. The aim of the study was to test whether cataloging public T cell receptors could identify signatures of past pathogen exposure. In addition to the first cohort of approximately 670 subjects, a separate validation cohort of under 150 different subjects was used. The study profiled the T cell repertoires of approximately 700 subjects by immunosequencing and related them to cytomegalovirus serostatus. A later analysis re-analyzed previously published TCR beta repertoires from 650 to 800 donors and added high-resolution HLA genotyping to study TCR occurrence patterns. In the later analysis, no new phenotypic data were used to find candidate immune exposures; instead, reliance was placed on TCR beta sequences and their occurrence across donors. About five DR-DQ haplotypes were handled as single units for association and clustering, since linkage in the cohort was strong. Every discovery cohort repertoire had been produced on one sequencing platform. Class I and class II HLA loci were covered by the typing at four-digit resolution. Roughly 300 gigabases of sequencing data and 75 million to 85 million unique TCR sequences made up an early release that covered 500 to 650 HLA-typed donors. Alongside the repertoire data, information on donor age, sex, ethnicity and CMV serostatus was compiled. Among the approximately 400 genotyped donors, more than 70% belonged to the genetic ancestry cluster associated with self-reported Caucasian donors. A later genetic analysis took genome-wide SNP genotypes for about 60% of the roughly 670 donors and used that subset as a discovery cohort. What the work shows at the level of the full study, not this receptor alone: According to a later genetic analysis, donors in an Asian-associated ancestry cluster had fewer N-insertions in productive TCRs than the approximately 670-donor mean. The authors suggested that the approach could potentially be extended to other disease states and immunological phenotypes. Most TCR sequences were observed very rarely across donors, whereas some public TCRs were present in many individuals. Broadly in line with IMGT annotations, most TCR beta V segments showed up in productive rearrangements about 87% or about 30% of the time in an earlier analysis of 587 of the donors. The only immune exposure information available for the cohort was CMV serostatus. According to a later analysis, parvovirus B19, influenza, CMV and Epstein-Barr virus appeared linked to several top co-occurrence clusters. In a later analysis, most CMV-associated TCR beta chains were found to appear HLA-restricted, with HLA associations seemingly driven largely by CMV exposure. The presence/absence analyses assumed that sequencing depth was roughly uniform across donors, and that assumption may not be true. A cluster of highly shared sequence variants was judged likely to represent a technical artifact of the sequencing pipeline. Three of the identified cytomegalovirus-associated TCR beta chains were confirmed in vitro to be specific for cytomegalovirus antigens. V-gene and J-gene trimming of TCR beta chains was associated with a missense DCLRE1C variant in a later genetic analysis, and the association was replicated in an independent cohort. A further reported finding was that TCR beta sequences accurately predicted the HLA-A and HLA-B alleles for most subjects in the first cohort. Some IMGT-functional V segments, including TRBV6-2 and TRBV6-3, could not be distinguished by the 87-base-pair reads and were therefore excluded. The earlier analysis of 450 to 700 of the donors excluded about 16 rarely observed V segments, including chromosome 9 orphons, because counts were too low. Linkage disequilibrium might explain the correlated functional status among segregating V segments, but an unknown experimental factor could not be ruled out. The classifier was reported to diagnose cytomegalovirus status with high specificity and sensitivity in both the original and validation cohorts. Because some donors lacked HLA typing at each locus, the association tests relied only on the typed subset. In a later analysis, TCR association rates were found to vary across HLA loci, with the most associated TCRs seen for DRB1 alleles and the fewest for HLA-C alleles. Specific HLA alleles were associated with 15,000 to 20,000 TCR beta sequences at a false discovery rate of 0.05 in a later analysis. In a later analysis, HLA-associated TCR beta chains showed more clonal expansion and lower generation probabilities than non-associated chains that were equally common. In the study, some 180 TCR beta chains were listed as associated with cytomegalovirus. Assigning TCR associations to individual alleles was difficult when HLA alleles, especially DR and DQ, strongly co-occurred. This cohort had only TCR beta chains sequenced, and the lack of alpha or paired-chain data limited which features could be detected.

Library construction relied on the immunoSEQ multiplex PCR assay. The multiplex PCR relied on a mix of 60 forward primers for TCR Vbeta segments and 13 reverse primers for TCR Jbeta segments. A multiplex PCR assay on genomic DNA amplified the CDR3 region of rearranged TCR beta genes. The Illumina HiSeq System was used to sequence the amplified TCR beta libraries as 87-base-pair reads. Under the source paper's analysis protocol: Across the roughly 600 repertoires, a later analysis counted 80 million or so unique TCR beta chains, 9.5 million to 13 million of which were shared by at least two donors. A nearest-neighbor algorithm error-corrected the raw reads and collapsed the reads into unique sequences, merging closely related sequences to remove PCR and sequencing errors. CDR3 sequences were aligned to IMGT reference sequences to assign V, D and J gene segments. For a sequence to be retained, at least a six-nucleotide match to both a V gene segment and a J gene segment was required. A rearrangement counted as productive if the CDR3 had no stop codons and remained in frame with V and J, and every other rearrangement counted as non-productive. Following IMGT convention, CDR3 was defined as the stretch from the second conserved V-encoded cysteine to the conserved J-encoded phenylalanine. The earlier analysis of about 640 of the donors excluded any sequence lacking an unambiguous match to a single V gene segment. An earlier analysis of 587 of the donors called V segments functional above 56.7% productive rearrangements and segregating when the between-donor standard deviation exceeded 5%. A statistical classification framework was built to diagnose cytomegalovirus status from the catalog of TCR beta chain sequences. A later analysis assigned V and J genes by comparing TCR nucleotide sequences with IMGT/GENE-DB human TR gene sequences. In a later analysis, CDR3 sequences and most-parsimonious VDJ recombination scenarios were assigned using the TCRdist pipeline. In a later analysis, each TCR beta chain was defined by its CDR3 amino acid sequence together with its V-gene family, and reads lacking a unique V-gene family were excluded. To address suspected cross-contamination and a sequencing artifact, a later analysis removed approximately 600 highly shared, low-generation-probability nucleotide sequences. In a later analysis, a clonal expansion index for each public chain was calculated from normalized within-repertoire ranks of inferred template counts. Generation probabilities in a later analysis came from a VDJ recombination model fitted to out-of-frame rearrangements, and those results were checked against IGoR. In a later analysis, hypergeometric tests were used to score TCR-TCR, TCR-HLA and TCR-CMV co-occurrence, with a repertoire-size bias correction applied to TCR pairs. A later analysis estimated false discovery rates by permuting HLA or CMV assignments 20 times. In a later analysis, co-occurring TCRs were grouped using DBSCAN, with TCRdist sequence similarity added in when clustering inside HLA-allele-positive subsets. Repertoires with fewer than 30,000 or more than 120,000 public chains, plus five repertoires with anomalous nucleotide sharing, were excluded from co-occurrence clustering. Here the immuneACCESS table is served through TCRdb, limited to in-frame sequences with V and J called. Missing clones are a known gap in these copies; in checked studies unresolved V genes cover under half, and the rest lacks a known reason. The DNA gave D and trimming, while V, J and clone size come from that table. The sample has about 170,000 clones on record. Around 0.8% of the sample goes to the ten largest clones.

Points on this clone: Its specific antigen is unknown.

The cohort consisted of 650 to 700 healthy bone marrow donors. All cohort members were sampled while nominally healthy, although unrecorded immune exposures were likely present. The donor tested CMV seropositive, placing the donor among the 290 or so seropositive members of the cohort. A peripheral blood sample was provided by each donor, and peripheral blood mononuclear cells were used for TCR beta sequencing. The Qiagen DNeasy Blood Extraction Kit was used to extract genomic DNA from the blood cell samples. The CDR3 runs 15 amino acids, cysteine and phenylalanine included. The kept DNA is CDR3 alone, 45 bases in frame from the first base. The germline V gene encodes CDR1 SGHTA and CDR2 FQGNSA. The germline V end is reduced by 5 bases and the J end by 4 bases; junction bases left unmatched: 7.

The clonotype was recovered from a woman between 18 and 29 years old in good health and CMV-seropositive. The receptor chain draws on TRBV7-2 and TRBJ2-1; 8 nucleotides in the junction match TRBD1. The sequencing sample was made of PBMCs. The DNA sequence is TGTGCCAGCAGCCGAGACAGGGGAGGTTACAATGAGCAGTTCTTC. It is translated as CASSRDRGGYNEQFF.